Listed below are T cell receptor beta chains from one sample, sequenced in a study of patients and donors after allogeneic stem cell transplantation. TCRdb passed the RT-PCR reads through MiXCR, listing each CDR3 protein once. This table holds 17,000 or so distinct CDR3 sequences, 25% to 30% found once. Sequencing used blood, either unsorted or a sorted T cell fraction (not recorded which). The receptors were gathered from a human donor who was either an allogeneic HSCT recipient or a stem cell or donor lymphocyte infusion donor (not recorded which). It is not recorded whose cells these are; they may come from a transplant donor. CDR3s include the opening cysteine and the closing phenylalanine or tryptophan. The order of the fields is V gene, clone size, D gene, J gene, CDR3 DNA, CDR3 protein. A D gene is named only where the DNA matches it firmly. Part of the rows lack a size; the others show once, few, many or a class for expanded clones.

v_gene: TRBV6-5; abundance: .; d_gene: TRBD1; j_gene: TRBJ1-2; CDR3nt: TGTGCCAGCAACCGTAGGACAGGGAGGAGCGTTGGCTACACCTTC; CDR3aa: CASNRRTGRSVGYTF
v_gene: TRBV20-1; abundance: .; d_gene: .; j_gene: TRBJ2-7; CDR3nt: TGCAGTGCGGAAGGCATCATTGCCTACGAGCAGTACTTC; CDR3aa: CSAEGIIAYEQYF
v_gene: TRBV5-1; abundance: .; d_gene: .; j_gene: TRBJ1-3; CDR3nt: TGCGCCAGCAGCTTGGCCCCAGGGGCGCCTAAACCGACTGGAAACACCATATATTTT; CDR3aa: CASSLAPGAPKPTGNTIYF
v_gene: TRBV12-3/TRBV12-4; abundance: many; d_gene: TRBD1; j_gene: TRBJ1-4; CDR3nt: TGTGCCAGCAGGACAGGGGCTCGGGAAAAACTGTTTTTT; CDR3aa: CASRTGAREKLFF
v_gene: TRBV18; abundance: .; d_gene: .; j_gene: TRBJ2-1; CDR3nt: TGTGCCAGCTCACCGAGGGGCTCCTACAATGAGCAGTTCTTC; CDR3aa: CASSPRGSYNEQFF
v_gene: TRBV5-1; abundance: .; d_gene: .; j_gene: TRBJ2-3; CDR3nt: TGCGCCAGCAGCTTGGGACGGGACGGGGTCACAGATACGCAGTATTTT; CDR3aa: CASSLGRDGVTDTQYF
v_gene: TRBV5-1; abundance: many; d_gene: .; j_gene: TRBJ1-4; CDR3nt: TGCGCCAGCCGCTTATCCGCAACAACTAATGAAAAACTGTTTTTT; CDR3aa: CASRLSATTNEKLFF
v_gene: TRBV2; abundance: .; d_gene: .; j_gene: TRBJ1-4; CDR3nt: TGTGCCAGCAGTGGAAGGAATGAAAAACTGTTTTTT; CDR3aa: CASSGRNEKLFF
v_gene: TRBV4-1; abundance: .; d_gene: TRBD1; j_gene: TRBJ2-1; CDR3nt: TGCGCCAGCAGCCAAGAAGGTGCAGGGGGTTTTTACAATGAGCAGTTCTTC; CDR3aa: CASSQEGAGGFYNEQFF
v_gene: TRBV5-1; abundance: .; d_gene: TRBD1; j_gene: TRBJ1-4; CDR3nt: TGCGCCAGCAGCTTGTCCCGGGACAGTGCAACTAATGAAAAACTGTTTTTT; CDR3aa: CASSLSRDSATNEKLFF
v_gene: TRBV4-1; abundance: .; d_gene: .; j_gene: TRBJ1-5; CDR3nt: TGCGCCAGCAGCCCGAGGGGGGGCCTGCAATGGCCCCAGCATTTT; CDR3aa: CASSPRGGLQWPQHF
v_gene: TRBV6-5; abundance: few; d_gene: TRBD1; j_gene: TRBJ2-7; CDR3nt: TGTGCCAGCAGAAGGGGGCGCCCCGACTACGAGCAGTACTTC; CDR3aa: CASRRGRPDYEQYF
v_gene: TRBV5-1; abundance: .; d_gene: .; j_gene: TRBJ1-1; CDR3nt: TGCGCCAGCAGCTTAGGGGGATTGATGAACACTGAAGCTTTCTTT; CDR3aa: CASSLGGLMNTEAFF
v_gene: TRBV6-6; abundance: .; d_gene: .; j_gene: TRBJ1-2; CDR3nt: TGTGCCAGCAGTTATGCCAGGGGAGGCTATGGCTACACCTTC; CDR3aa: CASSYARGGYGYTF
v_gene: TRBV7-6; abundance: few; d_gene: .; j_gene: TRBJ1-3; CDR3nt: TGTGCCAGCAGCTTAGTGTTTCAGAGGGCCTCTGGAAACACCATATATTTT; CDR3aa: CASSLVFQRASGNTIYF
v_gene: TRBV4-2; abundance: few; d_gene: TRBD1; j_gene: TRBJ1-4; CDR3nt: TGTGCCAGCAGCCCCAGGGGGGACAATGAAAAACTGTTTTTT; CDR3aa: CASSPRGDNEKLFF
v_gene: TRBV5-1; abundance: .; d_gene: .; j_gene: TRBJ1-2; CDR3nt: TGCGCCAGCAGCTTGGGGCACCGAAGTACCTATGGCTACACCTTC; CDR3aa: CASSLGHRSTYGYTF
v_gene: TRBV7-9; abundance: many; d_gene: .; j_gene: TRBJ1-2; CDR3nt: TGTGCCAGCAGCACCAGGTTCGCCTTTGGGGCAGATTATGGCTACACCTTC; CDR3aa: CASSTRFAFGADYGYTF
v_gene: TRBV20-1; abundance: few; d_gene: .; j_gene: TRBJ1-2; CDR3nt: TGCAGTGCTAGATCAGGAGGAAGAGGCTACACCTTC; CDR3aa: CSARSGGRGYTF
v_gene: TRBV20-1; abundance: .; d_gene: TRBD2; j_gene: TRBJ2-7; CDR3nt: TGCAGTGCTAGAGTCCCTAGCGGGGGGGCGAGGGAGCAGTACTTC; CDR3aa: CSARVPSGGAREQYF
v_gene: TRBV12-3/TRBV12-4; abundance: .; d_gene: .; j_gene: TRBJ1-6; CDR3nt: TGTGCCAGCAGTTTCGGGACCTCTAATTCACCCCTCCACTTT; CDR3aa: CASSFGTSNSPLHF
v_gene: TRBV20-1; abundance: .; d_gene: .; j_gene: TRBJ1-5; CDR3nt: TGCAGTGCTAGTTGGGGTGGCAATCAGCCCCAGCATTTT; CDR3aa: CSASWGGNQPQHF
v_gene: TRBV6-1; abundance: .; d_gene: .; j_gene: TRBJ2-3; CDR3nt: TGTGCCAGCACCTGGGGGGGCACAGATACGCAGTATTTT; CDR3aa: CASTWGGTDTQYF
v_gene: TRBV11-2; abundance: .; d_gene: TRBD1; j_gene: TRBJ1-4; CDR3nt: TGTGCCAGCATCGACATTAAAGGAGACAGGGGGGGTGAAAAACTGTTTTTT; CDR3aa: CASIDIKGDRGGEKLFF
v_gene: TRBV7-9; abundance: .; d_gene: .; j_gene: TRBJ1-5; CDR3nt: TGTGCCAGCAGCTTGTCCCCGGGCCAGCCCCAGCATTTT; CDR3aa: CASSLSPGQPQHF
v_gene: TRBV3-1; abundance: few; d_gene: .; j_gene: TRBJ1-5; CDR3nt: TGTGCCAGCAGCCCGGAGGGGAGGGAGGCTCAGCCCCAGCATTTT; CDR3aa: CASSPEGREAQPQHF
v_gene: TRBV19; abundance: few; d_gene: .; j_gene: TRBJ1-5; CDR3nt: TGTGCCAGTAGTATAGTCGAATTTAGCCCCCAGCATTTT; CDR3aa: CASSIVEFSPQHF
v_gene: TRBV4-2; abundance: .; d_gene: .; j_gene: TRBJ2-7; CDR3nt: TGTGCCAGCAGCCAAGTTGGTGGGGGCCTCTCCTACGAGCAGTACTTC; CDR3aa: CASSQVGGGLSYEQYF
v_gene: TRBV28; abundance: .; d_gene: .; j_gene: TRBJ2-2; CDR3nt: TGTGCCAGCAGTTTGGTCACCGGGGAGCTGTTTTTT; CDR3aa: CASSLVTGELFF
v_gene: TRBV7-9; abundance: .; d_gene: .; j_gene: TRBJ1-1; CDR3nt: TGTGCCAGCAGCTTAGCGGGGAGGAGGGAGGCTTTCTTT; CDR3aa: CASSLAGRREAFF
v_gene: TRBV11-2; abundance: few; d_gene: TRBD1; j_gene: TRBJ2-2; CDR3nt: TGTGCCAGCAGGAACTTGGACAGGGGCTCAAACACCGGGGAGCTGTTTTTT; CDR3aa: CASRNLDRGSNTGELFF
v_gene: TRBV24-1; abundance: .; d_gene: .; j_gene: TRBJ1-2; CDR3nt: TGTGCCACCAGTCCTCACGAGAAGGGTGGCTACACCTTC; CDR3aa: CATSPHEKGGYTF
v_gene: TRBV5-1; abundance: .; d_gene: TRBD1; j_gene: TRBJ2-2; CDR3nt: TGCGCCAGCAGCTACACAGGGGGAACCGGGGAGCTGTTTTTT; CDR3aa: CASSYTGGTGELFF
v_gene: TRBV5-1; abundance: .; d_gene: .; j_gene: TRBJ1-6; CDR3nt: TGCGCCAGCAGCTTGGGGGACGGGAATTCACCCCTCCACTTT; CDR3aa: CASSLGDGNSPLHF
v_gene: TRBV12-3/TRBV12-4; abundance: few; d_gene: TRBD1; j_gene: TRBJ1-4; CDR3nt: TGTGCCACTTCCAGGGGGCGCGGAGAAAAACTGTTTTTT; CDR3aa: CATSRGRGEKLFF
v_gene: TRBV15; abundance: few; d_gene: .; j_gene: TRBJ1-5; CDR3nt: TGTGCCACCAGCAGACCAGGGGCCCCATTGCAGCCCCAGCATTTT; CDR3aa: CATSRPGAPLQPQHF
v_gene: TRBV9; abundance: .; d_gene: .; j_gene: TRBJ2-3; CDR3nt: TGTGCCAGCAGCGTAAAATCCACAGATACGCAGTATTTT; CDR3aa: CASSVKSTDTQYF
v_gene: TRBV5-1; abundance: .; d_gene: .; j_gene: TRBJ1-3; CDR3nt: TGCGCCAGCAGCTTGGTGGGAAACACCATATATTTT; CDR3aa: CASSLVGNTIYF
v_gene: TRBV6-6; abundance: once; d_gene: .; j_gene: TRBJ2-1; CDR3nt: TGTGCCAGCAGTTCCCCAGGGAACGAGCAGTTCTTC; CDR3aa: CASSSPGNEQFF
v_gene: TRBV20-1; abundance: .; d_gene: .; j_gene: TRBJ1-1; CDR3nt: TGCAGTGCTAGAGACCCGACAGTTCCGAACACTGAAGCTTTCTTT; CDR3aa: CSARDPTVPNTEAFF
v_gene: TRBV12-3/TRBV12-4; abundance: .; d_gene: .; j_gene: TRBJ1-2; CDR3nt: TGTGCCAGCAGAATGACAGGTGCCCATGGCTACACCTTC; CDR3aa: CASRMTGAHGYTF
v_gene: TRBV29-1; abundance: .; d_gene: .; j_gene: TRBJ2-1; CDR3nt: TGCAGCGTTGAAGAGGGCCAGGTTGGGTTCTTC; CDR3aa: CSVEEGQVGFF
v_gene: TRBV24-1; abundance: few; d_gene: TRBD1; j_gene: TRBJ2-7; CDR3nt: TGTGCCATCGGGACAGGGGCCTACGAGCAGTACTTC; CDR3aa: CAIGTGAYEQYF
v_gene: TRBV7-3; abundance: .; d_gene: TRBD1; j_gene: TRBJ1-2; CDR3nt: TGTGCCAGCAGCTTAGGAAGGACAGGTCTACATGGCTACACCTTC; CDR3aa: CASSLGRTGLHGYTF
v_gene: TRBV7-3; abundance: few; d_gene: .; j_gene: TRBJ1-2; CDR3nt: TGTGCCAGCAGCTCACGTAGAGGGTATGGCTACACCTTC; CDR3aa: CASSSRRGYGYTF
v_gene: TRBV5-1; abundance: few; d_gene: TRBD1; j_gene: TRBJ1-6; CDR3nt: TGCGCCAGCAGCTCCACAGGGGGCGGATCACCCCTCCACTTT; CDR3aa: CASSSTGGGSPLHF
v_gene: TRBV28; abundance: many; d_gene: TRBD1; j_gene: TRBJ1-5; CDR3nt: TGTGCCAGCAGTCGACAGGGGGCGAAGCCCCAGCATTTT; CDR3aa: CASSRQGAKPQHF
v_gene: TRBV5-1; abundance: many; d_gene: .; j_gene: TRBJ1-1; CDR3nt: TGCGCCAGCAGCGCGACAGGGAACACTGAAGCTTTCTTT; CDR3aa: CASSATGNTEAFF
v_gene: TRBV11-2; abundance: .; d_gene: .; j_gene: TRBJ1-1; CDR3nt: TGTGCCAGCAGCTTATGGGAGATAAGCGCTGAAGCTTTCTTT; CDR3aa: CASSLWEISAEAFF
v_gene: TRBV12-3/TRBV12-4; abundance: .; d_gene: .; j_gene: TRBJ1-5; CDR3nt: TGTACCAGCAGTTCGGACGGGGGGATCCAGCCCCAGCATTTT; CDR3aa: CTSSSDGGIQPQHF
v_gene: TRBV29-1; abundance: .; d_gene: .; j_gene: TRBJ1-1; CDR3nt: TGCAGCGTTGAAGGGGGGTCAGAGATTGAAGCTTTCTTT; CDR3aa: CSVEGGSEIEAFF
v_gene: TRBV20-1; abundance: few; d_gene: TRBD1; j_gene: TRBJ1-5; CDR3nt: TGCAGTGCTAGCAAGGGGCAGGGGGTCTGGAGCAATCAGCCCCAGCATTTT; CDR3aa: CSASKGQGVWSNQPQHF
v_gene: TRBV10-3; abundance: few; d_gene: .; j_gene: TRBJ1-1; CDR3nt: TGTGCCATCAGACAGGGTTTGAACACTGAAGCTTTCTTT; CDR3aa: CAIRQGLNTEAFF
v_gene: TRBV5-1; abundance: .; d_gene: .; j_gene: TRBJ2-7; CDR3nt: TGCGCCAGCAGCTTATCGCGGACTTTTCAGTACTTC; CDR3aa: CASSLSRTFQYF
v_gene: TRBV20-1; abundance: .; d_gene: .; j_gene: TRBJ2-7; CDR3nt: TGCAGTGCTAGAACTTTACTCTACGAGCAGTACTTC; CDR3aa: CSARTLLYEQYF